This passage covers 18 T cell receptor beta chains from one sample sequenced in a study of cytomegalovirus exposure and HLA in healthy donors. PCR primers comprised 60 Vbeta and 13 Jbeta primers. Sequencing was performed with immunoSEQ multiplex PCR; in TCRdb, only in-frame clones are kept and a portion is missing. The sample includes about 140,000 clones, over 60% of them seen just once. The material sequenced was PBMCs. These receptors were taken from a man aged 35 to 55 in good health and CMV-seropositive.

This chain connects TRBV5-6 to TRBJ1-2, with D perhaps TRBD1 (6 bases). Germline V gives CDR1 SGHDT, CDR2 YYEEEE. Trimming cost V 1 base and J 7 bases, with 17 bases left between them. The CDR3 is 15 amino acids. In nucleotides, the CDR3 is TGTGCCAGCAGCTTGAGGGGTCCAAACAGGGTTGGCTACACCTTC. Amino acid sequence: CASSLRGPNRVGYTF.

The rearrangement uses TRBV4-3 and TRBJ2-1, with 7 bases fitting TRBD1. V lost 0 bases and J lost 4; bases outside the gene matches: 3. Germline CDR1 reads LGHNA; CDR2 reads YSLEER. The CDR3 covers 15 residues. CDR3 nucleotide sequence: TGCGCCAGCAGCCAAGACCGGGACAGTTACAATGAGCAGTTCTTC. Its translation: CASSQDRDSYNEQFF.

The sample holds many counts of this clone. The V gene is TRBV5-5, the J gene TRBJ1-1; D uncertain. Per germline, CDR1 SGHKS and CDR2 YYEKEE (reference sequence). V dropped 2 bases and J dropped 5 bases, with 13 bases sitting between them. The CDR3 spans 14 residues. CDR3 nucleotide sequence: TGTGCCAGCAGCTTTGGGCCTCGGGAGACTGAAGCTTTCTTT. Its protein product is CASSFGPRETEAFF.

Points on this clone: Other DNA sequences from this sample encode an identical CDR3 as well. The rearrangement joins TRBV11-2 to TRBJ1-6, with D possibly matching TRBD1 (6 bases). Germline loops: CDR1 SGHAT, CDR2 FQNNGV. V lost 1 base to trimming and J lost 6 bases, with 7 bases between them. The CDR3 is 14 amino acids. CDR3 amino acids: CASSLAQGNSPLHF. Written as DNA, the CDR3 is TGTGCCAGCAGCTTAGCACAGGGTAATTCACCCCTCCACTTT.

The chain recombines TRBV27 with TRBJ1-2, with 10 bases lining up with TRBD1. V shed 6 bases and J 5 bases; nucleotides not matched to a gene: 6. Germline values: CDR1 MNHEY, CDR2 SMNVEV (reference sequence). The CDR3 is 14 residues long. CDR3 bases: TGTGCCAGCAGCCGGACAGGGGGGCTATATGGCTACACCTTC. Its protein product is CASSRTGGLYGYTF.

Points on this clone: At one end the junction does not follow the germline gene, possibly because of a read error. The V call is TRBV2, the J call TRBJ2-4; TRBD1 agrees at 10 bases. This CDR3 is 20 amino acids long. Germline CDR1 SNHLY, CDR2 FYNNEI. The CDR3 spells CAGRDLRAGTGELRKGIQYF. DNA for the CDR3: TGTGCCGGCAGGGACTTACGCGCCGGGACAGGGGAACTACGAAAGGGCATTCAGTACTTC. Drawing the rest from reference TRBV2 and TRBJ2-4, the complete variable domain is EPEVTQTPSHQVTQMGQEVILRCVPISNHLYFYWYRQILGQKVEFLVSFYNNEISEKSEIFDDQFSVERPDGSNFTLKIRSTKLEDSAMYFCAGRDLRAGTGELRKGIQYFGAGTRLSVL.

This sequence joins TRBV5-1 and TRBJ1-4; D possibly corresponds to TRBD1 (5 bases). Trimming stripped 0 bases from V and 7 bases from J, with 10 bases between. CDR3 length: 14 amino acids. Germline V gene lookup returns CDR1 SGHRS and CDR2 YFSETQ. CDR3 nucleotides: TGCGCCAGCAGCTTGGAGGGCAGGGTTGAAAAACTGTTTTTT. This sequence encodes CASSLEGRVEKLFF.

The rearrangement joins TRBV6-5 to TRBJ2-7; perhaps TRBD2 as D (6 bases). Germline V gene sequence: CDR1 MNHEY, CDR2 SVGAGI. This CDR3 is built from 15 residues. V was pared by 5 bases and J by 6 bases, with 20 bases between. CDR3 bases: TGTGCCAGCAGTACGGGGTCGTTGAAGACTAGCGAGCAGTACTTC. This codes for CASSTGSLKTSEQYF.

This clone has only a few counts. V and J are TRBV29-1 and TRBJ1-1; D is unresolved. Trimming took off 4 bases at V and 4 bases at J, with 10 bases between the two ends. The CDR3 is made up of 12 amino acids. Per the germline V gene, CDR1 is SQVTM and CDR2 is ANQGSEA. CDR3 in DNA: TGCAGCGTTGTTCTCGAGGGCACTGAAGCTTTCTTT. It translates to CSVVLEGTEAFF.

The chain joins TRBV19 to TRBJ2-1; 11 bases align to TRBD1. V lost 5 bases to trimming and J lost 9 bases; unmatched junction nucleotides: 12. This CDR3 has 16 amino acids. In germline, CDR1 is LNHDA, CDR2 SQIVND (reference sequence). CDR3 in amino acids: CASSPRTGGIYSEQFF. DNA of the CDR3: TGTGCCAGTAGTCCCCGGACAGGGGGCATTTATAGTGAGCAGTTCTTC. The full variable domain, in which reference TRBV19 and TRBJ2-1 provide the parts outside the CDR3, is DGGITQSPKYLFRKEGQNVTLSCEQNLNHDAMYWYRQDPGQGLRLIYYSQIVNDFQKGDIAEGYSVSREKKESFPLTVTSAQKNPTAFYLCASSPRTGGIYSEQFFGPGTRLTVL.

The chain uses TRBV18 and TRBJ1-5; possibly TRBD1 for D (5 bases). The CDR3 runs 16 residues. Germline V gene lookup returns CDR1 KGHSH and CDR2 LQKENI. V was pared by 6 bases and J by 1 base, with 16 bases between. This chain's CDR3 is CASSPAAGGSNQPQHF. The DNA for the CDR3 is TGTGCCAGCTCCCCGGCGGCGGGGGGAAGCAATCAGCCCCAGCATTTT.

This clone has only a few counts. V and J are TRBV19 and TRBJ1-5; TRBD1 aligns across 7 bases. Germline V gene data show CDR1 as LNHDA and CDR2 as SQIVND (reference sequence). The V and J ends lost 4 bases and 2 bases, in that order; junction bases with no gene match: 11. The CDR3 covers 17 residues. CDR3 DNA: TGTGCCAGTAGTAGTGACAGGGAACCCGATGGCAATCAGCCCCAGCATTTT. Translating gives CASSSDREPDGNQPQHF.

The rearrangement links TRBV18 to TRBJ1-3; 7 bases align to TRBD1. The J segment lost 2 bases and the V segment lost 4 bases, leaving 2 bases of the junction unmatched. Germline V gives CDR1 KGHSH, CDR2 LQKENI. The CDR3 is 14 residues long. CDR3 amino acids: CASSQGATGNTIYF. The DNA of the CDR3 is TGTGCCAGCTCACAGGGGGCTACTGGAAACACCATATATTTT.

CDR3 sequence (DNA): TGTGCCAGCAGCTCGAGTGGACAGGCACGTAATTCACCCCTCCACTTT. This codes for CASSSSGQARNSPLHF. V is TRBV5-6 and J is TRBJ1-6; 7 nucleotides align to TRBD1. Germline CDR1 reads SGHDT; CDR2 reads YYEEEE. The trim removed 3 bases at V and 6 bases at J, leaving 9 bases unmatched. The CDR3 has 16 residues. Full variable domain (missing parts from reference TRBV5-6 and TRBJ1-6): DAGVTQSPTHLIKTRGQQVTLRCSPKSGHDTVSWYQQALGQGPQFIFQYYEEEERQRGNFPDRFSGHQFPNYSSELNVNALLLGDSALYLCASSSSGQARNSPLHFGNGTRLTVT.

The chain recombines TRBV7-2 with TRBJ2-2, with D maybe TRBD2 (5 bases). Trimming removed 5 bases at V and 5 bases at J, with 15 bases between. The CDR3 is made up of 15 amino acids. Germline V lookup: CDR1 SGHTA, CDR2 FQGNSA. The CDR3 here is CASSANAGKTGELFF. Here the CDR3 DNA reads TGTGCCAGCAGCGCGAATGCGGGTAAAACCGGGGAGCTGTTTTTT.

CDR3 sequence: CASSRSGTRSDTQYF. CDR3 in DNA: TGTGCCAGCAGCCGGTCCGGGACTAGGTCAGATACGCAGTATTTT. J is TRBJ2-3 and V is TRBV7-9; 8 bases agree with TRBD2. Germline CDR1 is SEHNR and CDR2 is FQNEAQ (reference sequence). V gave up 5 bases and J gave up 4 bases; unmatched junction bases: 8. The CDR3 contains 15 residues.

This rearrangement joins TRBV6-1 to TRBJ2-2, with a possible D match to TRBD1 (6 bases). Trimming took off 6 bases at V and 0 bases at J, with 11 bases between the two ends. This CDR3 spans 15 amino acids. CDR1 and CDR2 from the germline V gene are MNHNS and SASEGT. The CDR3 DNA reads as TGTGCCAGCAGCGTGACAGGTCCGAACACCGGGGAGCTGTTTTTT. It codes for CASSVTGPNTGELFF.

The chain uses TRBV5-5 and TRBJ2-7; 8 bases are a match to TRBD2. Germline-derived CDR1 and CDR2 are SGHKS and YYEKEE (reference sequence). With V trimmed by 0 bases and J by 7 bases, 6 bases remained unmatched. The CDR3 has 14 residues. The CDR3 loop is CASSLAVRGVEQYF. CDR3 nucleotides: TGTGCCAGCAGCTTGGCGGTGCGGGGGGTGGAGCAGTACTTC.